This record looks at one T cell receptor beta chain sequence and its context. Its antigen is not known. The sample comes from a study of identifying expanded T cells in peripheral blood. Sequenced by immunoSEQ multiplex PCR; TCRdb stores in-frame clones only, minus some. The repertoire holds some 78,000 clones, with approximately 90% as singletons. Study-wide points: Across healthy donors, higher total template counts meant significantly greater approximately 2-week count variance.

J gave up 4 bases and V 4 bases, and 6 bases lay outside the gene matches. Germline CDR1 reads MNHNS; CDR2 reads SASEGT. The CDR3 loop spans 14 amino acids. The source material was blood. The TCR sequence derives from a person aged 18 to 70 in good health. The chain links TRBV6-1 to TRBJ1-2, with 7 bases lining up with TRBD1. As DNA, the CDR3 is TGTGCCAGCAGTGGGCCGGGACAGCTCTATGGCTACACCTTC. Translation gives CASSGPGQLYGYTF.